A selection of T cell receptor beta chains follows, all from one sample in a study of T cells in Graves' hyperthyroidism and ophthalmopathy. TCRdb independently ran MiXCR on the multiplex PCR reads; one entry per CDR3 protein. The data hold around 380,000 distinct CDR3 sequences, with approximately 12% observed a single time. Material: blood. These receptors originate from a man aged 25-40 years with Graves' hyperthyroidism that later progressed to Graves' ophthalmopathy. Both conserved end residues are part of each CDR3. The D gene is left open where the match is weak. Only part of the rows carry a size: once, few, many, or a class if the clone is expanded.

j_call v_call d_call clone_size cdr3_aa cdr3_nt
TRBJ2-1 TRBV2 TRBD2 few CASRWTSGGASSSYNEQFF TGTGCCAGCAGATGGACTAGCGGGGGGGCCTCTAGCTCCTACAATGAGCAGTTCTTC
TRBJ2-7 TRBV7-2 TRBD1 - CASSLAGGDSYEQYF TGTGCCAGCAGCTTAGCAGGGGGCGATTCCTACGAGCAGTACTTC
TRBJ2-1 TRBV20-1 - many CSARASRARYNEQFF TGCAGTGCTAGAGCCAGCAGAGCGCGGTACAATGAGCAGTTCTTC
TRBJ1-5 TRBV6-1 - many CASSGGAARGPQHF TGTGCCAGCAGTGGTGGGGCTGCGAGGGGGCCCCAGCATTTT
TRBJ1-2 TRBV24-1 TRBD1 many CATSDRTGGSYGYTF TGTGCCACCAGTGACAGGACAGGGGGCAGCTATGGCTACACCTTC
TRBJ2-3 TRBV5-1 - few CASSLEARGDTQYF TGCGCCAGCTCCTTGGAGGCGAGGGGAGATACGCAGTATTTT
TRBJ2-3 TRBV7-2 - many CASSLVGPRDTQYF TGTGCCAGCAGCTTAGTGGGACCCCGGGATACGCAGTATTTT
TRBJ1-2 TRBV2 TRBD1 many CASKPGGGGYTF TGTGCCAGCAAACCAGGGGGAGGTGGCTACACCTTC
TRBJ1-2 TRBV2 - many CASSGGLKANYGYTF TGTGCCAGCAGTGGTGGCCTGAAAGCTAACTATGGCTACACCTTC
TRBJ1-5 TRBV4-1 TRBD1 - CASSQYRQGAGNQPQHF TGCGCCAGCAGCCAATATCGACAGGGGGCAGGCAATCAGCCCCAGCATTTT
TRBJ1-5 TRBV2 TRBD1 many CASSEGQGGNQPQHF TGTGCCAGCAGTGAGGGGCAGGGGGGAAATCAGCCCCAGCATTTT
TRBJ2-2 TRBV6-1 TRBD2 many CASSYWLADANTGELFF TGTGCCAGCAGTTACTGGCTAGCGGACGCGAACACCGGGGAGCTGTTTTTT
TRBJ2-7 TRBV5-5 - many CASSLAAYEQYF TGTGCCAGCAGCTTGGCAGCCTACGAGCAGTACTTC
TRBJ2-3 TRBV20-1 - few CSASLRTLGEDTQYF TGCAGTGCTAGTTTGCGGACACTGGGGGAGGATACGCAGTATTTT
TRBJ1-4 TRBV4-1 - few CASSQDLLAESEKLFF TGCGCCAGCAGCCAAGATCTTCTGGCAGAGAGTGAAAAACTGTTTTTT
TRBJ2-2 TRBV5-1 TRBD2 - CASSLALAGEDTGELFF TGCGCCAGCAGCTTGGCCCTAGCGGGGGAAGACACCGGGGAGCTGTTTTTT
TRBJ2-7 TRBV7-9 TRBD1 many CASSLSLTGQVGEQYF TGTGCCAGCAGCTTAAGTCTGACAGGGCAGGTTGGCGAGCAGTACTTC
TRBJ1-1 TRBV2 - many CASSALVMNSHFMNTEAFF TGTGCCAGCAGCGCCTTAGTGATGAACAGTCATTTCATGAACACTGAAGCTTTCTTT
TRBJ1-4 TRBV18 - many CASSPQKNEKLFF TGTGCCAGCTCACCACAGAAAAATGAAAAACTGTTTTTT
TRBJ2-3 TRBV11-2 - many CASSFQGITDTQYF TGTGCCAGCAGCTTTCAGGGAATCACAGATACGCAGTATTTT
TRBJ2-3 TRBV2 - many CASTQGTDTQYF TGTGCCAGCACACAGGGCACAGATACGCAGTATTTT
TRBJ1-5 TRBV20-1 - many CSARVAGSNQPQHF TGCAGTGCTAGAGTGGCGGGGTCCAATCAGCCCCAGCATTTT